This passage covers 27 T cell receptor beta chains from one sample sequenced in a study of CD8 T cells in Susac syndrome. cDNA came from about 0.5 to 1 ug RNA primed by random hexamers. TCRdb reprocessed the immunoSEQ multiplex PCR reads with MiXCR, giving one entry per CDR3 protein. The table lists some 97,000 distinct CDR3 sequences, nearly 97% of them singletons. Source material: CD8+ T cells from PBMCs. All receptors come from a human donor with Susac syndrome.

J is TRBJ2-1 and V is TRBV19; D perhaps matches TRBD2 (5 bases). Germline V gene sequence: CDR1 LNHDA, CDR2 SQIVND (reference sequence). Trimming shortened V by 5 bases and J by 7 bases, and 12 bases separated the two germline ends. The CDR3 is 13 residues long. The CDR3 sequence is CASSERGRNEQFF. The CDR3 DNA reads as TGTGCCAGTAGTGAACGGGGTCGGAATGAGCAGTTCTTC.

The chain joins TRBV4-1 to TRBJ2-3; D unclear. Trimming left V 1 base short and J 2 bases short, with 13 bases between. The V gene's germline CDR1 is MGHRA and CDR2 YSYEKL. CDR3 length equals 16 residues. CDR3 bases: TGCGCCAGCAGCCAAGTCGTAAGAGGAGACACAGATACGCAGTATTTT. Protein: CASSQVVRGDTDTQYF.

In DNA form, the CDR3 reads TGTGCCTGGAGTGATAGGCCCGAAGGGACAGGTCTCAATTCACCCCTCCACTTT. The encoded protein is CAWSDRPEGTGLNSPLHF. The V gene is TRBV30, the J gene TRBJ1-6, with TRBD1 identical over 8 bases. The CDR3 runs to 18 residues. Germline loops: CDR1 GTSNPN, CDR2 SVGIG (reference sequence). Germline trimming cut 1 base from V and 7 bases from J; bases unmatched to any gene: 15.

For the CDR3, the DNA is TGTGCCTGGAGTGGTCTGGACAGCATTTGGCCTAATGAAAAACTGTTTTTT. Translated: CAWSGLDSIWPNEKLFF. V gene TRBV30 combines with J gene TRBJ1-4; tentative D call: TRBD1 (6 bases). This CDR3 region has 17 residues. Trimming left V 1 base short and J 3 bases short, with 18 bases between. In germline, CDR1 is GTSNPN, CDR2 SVGIG (reference sequence).

This clonotype was observed a handful of times. V usage is TRBV7-2 and J usage is TRBJ2-5; D might be TRBD2 (5 bases). The V gene lost 1 base and the J gene lost 5 bases, with 8 bases spanning the gap. The CDR3 runs to 13 residues. The germline V gene has CDR1 SGHTA and CDR2 FQGNSA. This CDR3 reads CASSLDRGETQYF. The CDR3 coding sequence is TGTGCCAGCAGCTTAGACCGAGGGGAGACCCAGTACTTC.

This clonotype was seen once. The V call is TRBV11-2, the J call TRBJ2-5; TRBD2 matches at 9 bases. The CDR3 consists of 18 residues. Trimming took 5 bases from V and 5 from J; bases not matched to a gene: 18. The germline V gene has CDR1 SGHAT and CDR2 FQNNGV. CDR3 amino acids: CASSVVAGAFGGKETQYF. As DNA, the CDR3 is TGTGCCAGCAGCGTGGTAGCGGGAGCGTTCGGCGGGAAGGAGACCCAGTACTTC.

This rearrangement joins TRBV29-1 to TRBJ1-1, with a tentative D call TRBD1 (5 bases). CDR1 is SQVTM and CDR2 is ANQGSEA in the germline V gene. V was pared by 8 bases and J by 0 bases, with 13 bases between. This CDR3 comprises 13 residues. For the CDR3, the DNA is TGCAGCTTTACAGGACAACTGAACACTGAAGCTTTCTTT. Protein: CSFTGQLNTEAFF.

This sequence joins TRBV29-1 and TRBJ1-1; D unclear. Per the germline V gene, CDR1 is SQVTM and CDR2 is ANQGSEA. This CDR3 is 13 amino acids long. V was clipped by 5 bases and J by 0 bases, with 10 bases between them. CDR3 in amino acids: CSVRTSVNTEAFF. The CDR3, as DNA: TGCAGCGTTAGGACCTCCGTGAACACTGAAGCTTTCTTT.

The rearrangement uses TRBV20-1 and TRBJ2-2, with TRBD1 identical over 8 bases. The V gene end was trimmed by 3 bases and the J gene end by 5 bases; junction bases not matched to a gene: 5. The CDR3 runs 14 residues. In germline, CDR1 is DFQATT, CDR2 SNEGSKA (reference sequence). For the CDR3, the DNA is TGCAGTGCTAGCGGGACAGGTCTTACCGGGGAGCTGTTTTTT. It specifies CSASGTGLTGELFF.

The rearrangement links TRBV20-1 to TRBJ2-2; D remains ambiguous. The CDR3 has 12 amino acids. Germline V gives CDR1 DFQATT, CDR2 SNEGSKA (reference sequence). Deletions cut 3 bases from V and 3 bases from J, with 5 bases between. CDR3 DNA: TGCAGTGCTAGCTCGGACACCGGGGAGCTGTTTTTT. This sequence encodes CSASSDTGELFF.

The chain combines TRBV29-1 with TRBJ2-2; 9 positions agree with TRBD1. Looked up from germline, CDR1 is SQVTM and CDR2 is ANQGSEA. This CDR3 has 13 residues. J was trimmed by 5 bases and V by 7 bases; bases with no gene match: 5. The CDR3: CSGRQGVTGELFF. Here the CDR3 DNA reads TGCAGCGGAAGACAGGGGGTAACCGGGGAGCTGTTTTTT.

The chain couples TRBV5-1 to TRBJ2-1, with 12 bases aligning to TRBD1. Germline CDR1 is SGHRS and CDR2 is YFSETQ. Germline trimming cut 0 bases from V and 9 bases from J; bases unmatched to any gene: 7. The CDR3 has 16 residues. CDR3 sequence reads: CASSLAGGTGGFEQFF. As DNA, the CDR3 is TGCGCCAGCAGCTTGGCCGGGGGGACAGGGGGCTTTGAGCAGTTCTTC.

This clonotype was counted a single time. The rearrangement joins TRBV15 to TRBJ2-1; 7 bases map to TRBD2. The V gene's germline CDR1 is LNHNV and CDR2 YYDKDF (reference sequence). This CDR3 region has 15 residues. The ends lost 0 bases at V and 9 bases at J; junction bases unmatched: 8. The CDR3 reads CATSREGGGPIEQFF. The CDR3 DNA reads TGTGCCACCAGCAGAGAGGGGGGAGGGCCGATTGAGCAGTTCTTC.

This chain uses TRBV3-1 with TRBJ1-5; D possibly corresponds to TRBD1 (5 bases). The CDR3 is made up of 14 amino acids. V was cut by 1 base and J by 6 bases, with 10 bases left in between. Germline V lookup: CDR1 LGHDT, CDR2 YNNKEL (reference sequence). DNA for the CDR3: TGTGCCAGCAGCCAAGCCAGGGCTGGTCAGCCCCAGCATTTT. It is translated as CASSQARAGQPQHF.

The chain links TRBV7-9 to TRBJ1-6, with a weak D call TRBD1 (5 bases). The CDR3 runs to 14 residues. From germline, CDR1 is SEHNR and CDR2 FQNEAQ (reference sequence). V lost 7 bases to trimming and J lost 6 bases, with 13 bases between them. The CDR3 region is CASTSGQVNSPLHF. CDR3 DNA sequence: TGTGCCAGCACCTCGGGGCAGGTTAATTCACCCCTCCACTTT.

The genes are TRBV6-5 and TRBJ1-5; D perhaps matches TRBD1 (5 bases). V gave up 2 bases and J gave up 6 bases, with 11 bases separating them. The CDR3 spans 14 residues. Germline loops: CDR1 MNHEY, CDR2 SVGAGI. CDR3 amino acids: CASSYRQGGQPQHF. In nucleotides, the CDR3 is TGTGCCAGCAGTTACCGGCAGGGTGGTCAGCCCCAGCATTTT.

J is TRBJ2-7 and V is TRBV20-1; D is undetermined. The germline V gene has CDR1 DFQATT and CDR2 SNEGSKA (reference sequence). Trimming stripped 5 bases from V and 0 bases from J, with 8 bases between. The CDR3 contains 12 residues. The CDR3 loop reads CSAPDISYEQYF. The CDR3 coding sequence is TGCAGTGCTCCAGACATCTCCTACGAGCAGTACTTC.

The chain is built from TRBV20-1 and TRBJ2-3; 7 positions match TRBD1. V shed 5 bases, J shed 1 base, and the junction held 9 bases outside the gene matches. CDR3 length: 15 amino acids. Germline V gene sequence: CDR1 DFQATT, CDR2 SNEGSKA (reference sequence). In DNA form, the CDR3 reads TGCAGTGCTGGCCCTTTGACAGGGCGCACAGATACGCAGTATTTT. Translating gives CSAGPLTGRTDTQYF.

DNA of the CDR3: TGCAGTGCCACGGGGGGGCAGGTCGAGCAGTACTTC. Translating gives CSATGGQVEQYF. The chain recombines TRBV20-1 with TRBJ2-7; 8 positions agree with TRBD2. Trimming cost V 6 bases and J 6 bases; bases outside gene matches: 7. The germline gives CDR1 DFQATT, CDR2 SNEGSKA (reference sequence). The CDR3 consists of 12 residues.

The rearrangement links TRBV2 to TRBJ2-3; no firm D call. Germline V gene sequence: CDR1 SNHLY, CDR2 FYNNEI. V was pared by 6 bases and J by 8 bases, with 12 bases between. This CDR3 comprises 12 residues. The CDR3, as DNA: TGTGCCAGCAGAGGAGTATGGGGTACGCAGTATTTT. Translated, it gives CASRGVWGTQYF. Looking up the rest from reference TRBV2 and TRBJ2-3 gives the full variable domain: EPEVTQTPSHQVTQMGQEVILRCVPISNHLYFYWYRQILGQKVEFLVSFYNNEISEKSEIFDDQFSVERPDGSNFTLKIRSTKLEDSAMYFCASRGVWGTQYFGPGTRLTVL.

The V and J genes are TRBV28 and TRBJ2-7; 9 bases are a match to TRBD2. The length of the CDR3 is 14 residues. From germline, CDR1 is MDHEN and CDR2 SYDVKM. V gave up 5 bases and J gave up 4 bases; unmatched junction bases: 6. CDR3 DNA sequence: TGTGCCAGCAGTCGAGCGGGAGGCGGGTACGAGCAGTACTTC. Translating it yields CASSRAGGGYEQYF.

The V and J genes are TRBV20-1 and TRBJ1-2; 9 positions agree with TRBD1. J was trimmed by 2 bases and V by 6 bases; bases with no gene match: 7. Per the germline V gene, CDR1 is DFQATT and CDR2 is SNEGSKA (reference sequence). The CDR3 is 14 residues long. The CDR3 coding sequence is TGCAGTGCCACCGGACAGGGGCCCAACTATGGCTACACCTTC. This gives the protein CSATGQGPNYGYTF.

This clonotype was observed a single time. This chain uses TRBV9 with TRBJ2-3; D is unresolved. The V gene's germline CDR1 is SGDLS and CDR2 YYNGEE. The CDR3 extends over 15 amino acids. V lost 1 base, J lost 2 bases, and 11 bases lay in between. CDR3 sequence: CASSVMGSYTDTQYF. CDR3 nucleotides: TGTGCCAGCAGCGTAATGGGCAGCTACACAGATACGCAGTATTTT. Full variable domain (missing parts from reference TRBV9 and TRBJ2-3): DSGVTQTPKHLITATGQRVTLRCSPRSGDLSVYWYQQSLDQGLQFLIQYYNGEERAKGNILERFSAQQFPDLHSELNLSSLELGDSALYFCASSVMGSYTDTQYFGPGTRLTVL.

The genes are TRBV29-1 and TRBJ2-5; D gene uncertain. V was cut by 6 bases and J by 0 bases, with 14 bases left in between. This CDR3 comprises 14 residues. Per the germline V gene, CDR1 is SQVTM and CDR2 is ANQGSEA. The CDR3 nucleotides are TGCAGCGTAAGAATGGATCAGTACCAAGAGACCCAGTACTTC. Its translation is CSVRMDQYQETQYF.

The chain couples TRBV27 to TRBJ1-1; 11 nucleotides agree with TRBD1. The germline gives CDR1 MNHEY, CDR2 SMNVEV (reference sequence). The CDR3 totals 15 residues. V dropped 5 bases and J dropped 10; count of bases not matched to a gene: 12. This CDR3 reads CASSTAGQGGEGAFF. In DNA, the CDR3 is TGTGCCAGCAGTACGGCGGGACAGGGGGGAGAGGGAGCTTTCTTT.

The rearrangement uses TRBV5-1 and TRBJ2-2; D uncertain. There are 16 residues in the CDR3. Trimming stripped 1 base from V and 1 base from J, with 11 bases between. CDR1 is SGHRS and CDR2 is YFSETQ in the germline V gene. The CDR3 loop reads CASSLRANLNTGELFF. The DNA for the CDR3 is TGCGCCAGCAGCTTGCGAGCCAATCTGAACACCGGGGAGCTGTTTTTT.

The chain is built from TRBV9 and TRBJ2-5, with 7 nucleotides matching TRBD2. Germline values: CDR1 SGDLS, CDR2 YYNGEE. Unmatched junction bases numbered 10, after V lost 6 bases and J lost 5 bases. This CDR3 region has 14 residues. The CDR3 spells CASTPRWEGETQYF. CDR3 nucleotides: TGTGCCAGCACCCCGAGGTGGGAGGGGGAGACCCAGTACTTC.